The rows below give T cell receptor beta chains drawn from one sample of a study of T cell repertoires in cytomegalovirus infection. A single record per CDR3 protein comes from TCRdb applying MiXCR to the reads. Among some 920,000 distinct CDR3 sequences listed, roughly 30% were seen once. No antigen has been assigned to these receptors. Sample: cultured CD8+ T cells from PBMCs, taken from culture after CMV antigen stimulation. These receptors originate from a human donor in good health (CMV status not recorded). Some clones in this sample may be carry-over from other donors' samples. Each CDR3 is given with its conserved first and last residue. A D gene is named only where the DNA matches it firmly. Rows give clone size only sometimes, using once, few, many, or a class for an expanded clone.

13	TRBD1	few	TRBV7-6	TRBJ1-2	CASSPGQGHGYTF	TGTGCCAGCAGCCCCGGACAGGGACATGGCTACACCTTC
18	TRBD2	few	TRBV7-6	TRBJ2-1	CASSLRTSGGVSYNEQFF	TGTGCCAGCAGCTTAAGGACTAGCGGGGGCGTCTCCTACAATGAGCAGTTCTTC
16	TRBD1	-	TRBV27	TRBJ2-2	CASSPGGLPLTGELFF	TGTGCCAGCAGCCCAGGGGGTCTTCCACTAACCGGGGAGCTGTTTTTT
15	-	-	TRBV6-5	TRBJ2-5	CASSYSGVYEETQYF	TGTGCCAGCAGTTACTCTGGGGTATACGAGGAGACCCAGTACTTC
14	TRBD1	-	TRBV4-3	TRBJ2-1	CASSQGQGTNEQFF	TGCGCCAGCAGCCAAGGACAGGGGACCAATGAGCAGTTCTTC
14	-	-	TRBV15	TRBJ2-3	CATSRWADTDTQYF	TGTGCCACCAGCAGGTGGGCCGACACAGATACGCAGTATTTT
13	-	-	TRBV11-1	TRBJ1-1	CASSLAWKTEAFF	TGTGCCAGCAGCTTAGCATGGAAGACTGAAGCTTTCTTT
19	-	-	TRBV12-3/TRBV12-4	TRBJ1-6	CASSFQTSHRSSYNSPLQF	TGTGCCAGCAGTTTCCAGACCTCTCACAGGAGCTCCTATAATTCACCCCTCCAATTT
15	TRBD1	-	TRBV5-6	TRBJ1-5	CASSLRTGVGQPQHF	TGTGCCAGCAGCTTGAGAACAGGGGTAGGTCAGCCCCAGCATTTT
19	TRBD2	few	TRBV5-6	TRBJ2-5	CASSLPVVGRGVPRETQYF	TGTGCCAGCAGCTTGCCCGTGGTGGGGCGGGGGGTTCCACGAGAGACCCAGTACTTC
16	TRBD1	-	TRBV24-1	TRBJ2-2	CATSDPYRGTDGELFF	TGTGCCACCAGTGATCCGTACAGGGGAACGGACGGGGAGCTGTTTTTT
14	-	once	TRBV9	TRBJ1-1	CASSGGWGNTEAFF	TGTGCCAGCAGCGGTGGGTGGGGGAACACTGAAGCTTTCTTT
12	-	-	TRBV19	TRBJ1-5	CASSKSNQPQHF	TGTGCCAGTAGTAAGAGCAATCAGCCCCAGCATTTT
15	-	few	TRBV12-3/TRBV12-4	TRBJ2-5	CASSVVTLSRETQYF	TGTGCCAGCAGTGTAGTCACTTTATCAAGGGAGACCCAGTACTTC
16	TRBD1	few	TRBV7-9	TRBJ2-1	CASSGDRGPENNEQFF	TGTGCCAGCAGCGGAGACAGGGGGCCAGAGAACAATGAGCAGTTCTTC
14	TRBD2	once	TRBV6-2/TRBV6-3	TRBJ2-3	CASSPSGGGDTQYF	TGTGCCAGCAGCCCTAGCGGGGGTGGAGATACGCAGTATTTT
17	TRBD2	many	TRBV6-5	TRBJ2-1	CASSYTLAGGSGHEQFF	TGTGCCAGCAGTTACACACTAGCGGGGGGCTCGGGACATGAGCAGTTCTTC
13	TRBD1	many	TRBV2	TRBJ2-7	CASSEGTGYEQYF	TGTGCCAGCAGCGAGGGGACAGGCTACGAGCAGTACTTC
15	-	-	TRBV27	TRBJ1-2	CASSLSVQAVHGYTF	TGTGCCAGCAGTTTATCGGTCCAGGCAGTCCATGGCTACACCTTC
18	-	-	TRBV7-6	TRBJ2-6	CASSLEAARETGANVLTF	TGTGCCAGCAGCTTAGAGGCCGCCCGAGAAACTGGGGCCAACGTCCTGACTTTC
12	-	-	TRBV4-2	TRBJ2-7	CASSQTGFEQYF	TGTGCCAGCAGCCAAACAGGGTTCGAGCAGTACTTC
15	-	few	TRBV11-3	TRBJ2-5	CASSLDARYQETQYF	TGTGCCAGCAGCTTAGATGCCAGGTACCAAGAGACCCAGTACTTC
15	TRBD2	-	TRBV19	TRBJ2-3	CASSPAGGGVDTQYF	TGTGCCAGTAGTCCTGCGGGGGGCGGAGTAGATACGCAGTATTTT
15	TRBD1	few	TRBV27	TRBJ2-1	CASSETGGRYNEQFF	TGTGCCAGCAGTGAGACAGGGGGCCGGTACAATGAGCAGTTCTTC
16	-	many	TRBV7-2	TRBJ2-3	CASSFKRLGAPDTQYF	TGTGCCAGCAGCTTTAAGAGATTGGGGGCTCCAGATACGCAGTATTTT
13	-	few	TRBV6-1	TRBJ1-1	CASVLRELAEAFF	TGTGCCAGCGTATTAAGGGAGCTCGCTGAAGCTTTCTTT
15	-	-	TRBV27	TRBJ2-7	CASSLLRGRSYEQYF	TGTGCCAGCAGTTTATTACGGGGTCGCTCCTACGAGCAGTACTTC
16	-	-	TRBV14	TRBJ1-4	CASSQVETALNEKLFF	TGTGCCAGCAGCCAAGTTGAGACAGCTCTCAATGAAAAACTGTTTTTT
15	TRBD1	few	TRBV7-9	TRBJ1-1	CASSDPGQGKTEAFF	TGTGCCAGCAGCGATCCGGGACAGGGAAAAACTGAAGCTTTCTTT
15	-	-	TRBV5-5	TRBJ1-1	CASSLESGIGTEAFF	TGTGCCAGCAGCTTGGAGTCAGGGATTGGCACTGAAGCTTTCTTT
15	-	-	TRBV4-3	TRBJ1-5	CASSQAQDSNQPQHF	TGCGCCAGCAGCCAAGCCCAGGATAGCAATCAGCCCCAGCATTTT
15	-	few	TRBV12-3/TRBV12-4	TRBJ2-3	CASSSTSSGTDTQYF	TGTGCCAGCAGTTCAACTAGCTCGGGCACAGATACGCAGTATTTT
18	TRBD2	many	TRBV7-9	TRBJ2-1	CASSSPPATSGGDNEQFF	TGTGCCAGCAGCTCCCCCCCCGCGACTAGCGGGGGTGATAATGAGCAGTTCTTC
13	TRBD1	-	TRBV6-1	TRBJ2-7	CASSSPGGREQYF	TGTGCCAGCAGTTCACCAGGGGGCCGGGAGCAGTACTTC
14	-	few	TRBV6-6	TRBJ1-2	CASSYSRGGYGYTF	TGTGCCAGCAGTTACTCGAGAGGGGGATATGGCTACACCTTC
17	TRBD1	-	TRBV19	TRBJ1-1	CASSISGTGASRTEAFF	TGTGCCAGTAGTATCTCCGGGACAGGGGCCTCGCGGACTGAAGCTTTCTTT
13	TRBD2	-	TRBV2	TRBJ2-7	CALGGETGYEQYF	TGTGCCCTCGGGGGGGAAACGGGGTACGAGCAGTACTTC
14	-	-	TRBV14	TRBJ2-7	CASSSPQGSYEQYF	TGTGCCAGCAGTTCCCCACAGGGATCCTACGAGCAGTACTTC
17	-	-	TRBV20-1	TRBJ1-1	CSARDEQEFFMNTEAFF	TGCAGTGCTAGAGACGAACAGGAGTTCTTTATGAACACTGAAGCTTTCTTT
18	-	-	TRBV7-8	TRBJ2-1	CASSLGSLGGWLYNEQFF	TGTGCCAGCAGCTTAGGATCCCTCGGGGGATGGCTCTACAATGAGCAGTTCTTC
16	-	many	TRBV7-2	TRBJ2-3	CASSFRGRGLLDTQYF	TGTGCCAGCAGCTTCCGTGGGCGGGGGCTATTAGATACGCAGTATTTT
13	-	few	TRBV7-6	TRBJ2-7	CASRDRLNYEQYF	TGTGCCAGCAGAGACAGGTTAAACTACGAGCAGTACTTC